Below are 30 T cell receptor beta chains sequenced from a single sample in a study of neoadjuvant anti-PD-1 for oral cavity cancer. The assay was immunoSEQ multiplex PCR, and TCRdb's table has in-frame clones only and misses some. The sample consists of about 8,100 clones, roughly 57% of them appearing once. Indicated time point: after neoadjuvant nivolumab, at surgical resection. The sample consisted of PBMCs, taken after nivolumab (anti-PD-1) treatment. The receptors come from a person between 40 and 80 years old with oral cavity squamous cell carcinoma.

V gene TRBV9 combines with J gene TRBJ2-5, with 8 bases fitting TRBD1. V lost 2 bases and J lost 1; bases outside the gene matches: 7. CDR1 and CDR2 from the germline V gene are SGDLS and YYNGEE. The CDR3 covers 16 residues. The DNA of the CDR3 is TGTGCCAGCAGCGTCACAGGGGGACCTGTCCAAGAGACCCAGTACTTC. The encoded protein is CASSVTGGPVQETQYF.

The genes are TRBV5-4 and TRBJ1-1; TRBD1 agrees at 10 bases. CDR3 length: 14 amino acids. Germline lookup yields CDR1 SGHNT and CDR2 YYREEE (reference sequence). V was pared by 6 bases and J by 4 bases, with 6 bases of the junction left unmatched. CDR3 sequence: CASTKTGGGTEAFF. Written as DNA, the CDR3 is TGTGCCAGCACCAAGACAGGGGGCGGCACTGAAGCTTTCTTT.

The table lists this clone with a few counts. This chain uses TRBV19 with TRBJ1-1; 7 bases map to TRBD1. J was trimmed by 1 base and V by 5 bases; bases with no gene match: 10. The length of the CDR3 is 16 residues. Germline-derived CDR1 and CDR2 are LNHDA and SQIVND (reference sequence). The CDR3 DNA follows: TGTGCCAGTAGTCGATGGAGGGGGCAAACGAACACTGAAGCTTTCTTT. Residues: CASSRWRGQTNTEAFF.

V usage is TRBV25-1 and J usage is TRBJ1-1, with D perhaps matching TRBD1 (5 bases). The CDR3 is 15 amino acids. The V gene lost 3 bases and the J gene lost 4 bases, with 15 bases spanning the gap. Germline-derived CDR1 and CDR2 are MGHDK and SYGVNS. The CDR3 DNA reads as TGTGCCAGCAGTGAGTCAGTAAGGGGAAGCACTGAAGCTTTCTTT. This translates into CASSESVRGSTEAFF.

This clone was detected only once. The chain carries TRBV4-3 and TRBJ1-6, with 12 bases fitting TRBD1. The junction had 4 bases not matched to a gene; V was cut back by 1 base and J by 9 bases. The CDR3 runs 16 residues. CDR1 and CDR2 from the germline V gene are LGHNA and YSLEER. The CDR3 bases are TGCGCCAGCAGCCAAGTGGGACAGGGGGCGAGTTCACCCCTCCACTTT. It codes for CASSQVGQGASSPLHF.

The J gene is TRBJ1-4, the V gene TRBV5-1, with D possibly TRBD1 on 6 matching bases. The ends were cut back, 4 bases at V and 7 bases at J, with 14 bases in the middle. The germline V gene encodes CDR1 SGHRS and CDR2 YFSETQ. The CDR3 is 14 residues long. DNA of the CDR3: TGCGCCAGCAGCCCCGGGGTCAGGGGTGAAAAACTGTTTTTT. This sequence encodes CASSPGVRGEKLFF.

This clone appeared a few times. The chain couples TRBV19 to TRBJ1-1; 10 bases are shared with TRBD1. V lost 5 bases, J lost 5 bases, and 11 bases stayed unmatched. CDR1 LNHDA and CDR2 SQIVND come from the germline V gene (reference sequence). The CDR3 has 16 amino acids. CDR3 sequence: CASSPRDRGRGTEAFF. The CDR3 DNA reads as TGTGCCAGTAGTCCTCGAGACAGGGGGCGAGGGACTGAAGCTTTCTTT.

The chain links TRBV6-1 to TRBJ1-2, with TRBD1 identical over 11 bases. The J segment lost 4 bases and the V segment lost 4 bases, leaving 2 bases of the junction unmatched. The V gene's germline CDR1 is MNHNS and CDR2 SASEGT. This CDR3 spans 14 amino acids. In nucleotides, the CDR3 is TGTGCCAGCAGTGGGGACAGGGGGTTCTATGGCTACACCTTC. This gives the protein CASSGDRGFYGYTF.

The chain carries TRBV7-6 and TRBJ2-7; D gene ambiguous. Germline assignment: CDR1 SGHVS and CDR2 FNYEAQ. This CDR3 spans 13 amino acids. V was clipped by 2 bases and J by 6 bases, with 11 bases between them. The CDR3 here is CASSLSMTTEQYF. The CDR3 DNA follows: TGTGCCAGCAGCTTAAGTATGACCACCGAGCAGTACTTC.

The chain has TRBV6-5 and TRBJ2-1; 7 nucleotides line up with TRBD2. The CDR3 contains 16 residues. V lost 2 bases to trimming and J lost 2 bases; unmatched junction nucleotides: 6. Germline CDR1 MNHEY, CDR2 SVGAGI. The CDR3 sequence: CASSYQRGPTYNEQFF. The CDR3 DNA follows: TGTGCCAGCAGTTACCAGCGGGGACCCACCTACAATGAGCAGTTCTTC.

This clone was seen once. This rearrangement joins TRBV30 to TRBJ1-5, with a tentative D call TRBD1 (5 bases). Per germline, CDR1 GTSNPN and CDR2 SVGIG (reference sequence). Between the trimmed V and J ends, which lost 7 bases and 1 base, there was a span of 14 bases. This CDR3 has 14 residues. This chain's CDR3 is CAYRLGVSNQPQHF. In DNA form, the CDR3 reads TGTGCCTATCGGTTGGGGGTCAGCAATCAGCCCCAGCATTTT.

This clone was counted between two and nine times. This chain uses TRBV29-1 with TRBJ1-1; perhaps TRBD1 as D (5 bases). The V end was cut by 6 bases, the J end by 5 bases, with 16 bases between. The CDR3 has 13 residues. Germline CDR1 is SQVTM and CDR2 is ANQGSEA. The CDR3 loop is CSVQQAGGTEAFF. In DNA form, the CDR3 reads TGCAGCGTCCAACAGGCGGGGGGGACTGAAGCTTTCTTT. The full variable domain, rest sourced from reference TRBV29-1 and TRBJ1-1, is SAVISQKPSRDICQRGTSLTIQCQVDSQVTMMFWYRQQPGQSLTLIATANQGSEATYESGFVIDKFPISRPNLTFSTLTVSNMSPEDSSIYLCSVQQAGGTEAFFGQGTRLTVV.

The V call is TRBV7-2, the J call TRBJ2-7; D is uncertain. The V end was cut by 1 base, the J end by 3 bases, with 4 bases between. The CDR3 has 12 residues. The germline CDR1 and CDR2 sequences are SGHTA and FQGNSA. The CDR3 here is CASSLVFYEQYF. Here the CDR3 DNA reads TGTGCCAGCAGCTTAGTTTTCTACGAGCAGTACTTC.

This sequence joins TRBV28 and TRBJ1-2; weak D call: TRBD1 (6 bases). Trimming took 5 bases from V and 2 from J, leaving 9 bases between them. The V gene's germline CDR1 is MDHEN and CDR2 SYDVKM. The CDR3 has 13 residues. CDR3 residues: CASSLGQNYGYTF. The CDR3 bases are TGTGCCAGCAGTCTAGGACAGAACTATGGCTACACCTTC.

The chain couples TRBV19 to TRBJ1-4; no reliable D call. This CDR3 has 14 amino acids. Deletions cut 9 bases from V and 4 bases from J, with 15 bases between. Germline V CDR1 and CDR2: LNHDA, SQIVND (reference sequence). For the CDR3, the DNA is TGTGCCAGCACGCAGTCGCCGCTTAATGAAAAACTGTTTTTT. Amino acid sequence: CASTQSPLNEKLFF. Together with reference TRBV19 and TRBJ1-4, the CDR3 gives the full variable domain: DGGITQSPKYLFRKEGQNVTLSCEQNLNHDAMYWYRQDPGQGLRLIYYSQIVNDFQKGDIAEGYSVSREKKESFPLTVTSAQKNPTAFYLCASTQSPLNEKLFFGSGTQLSVL.

This clone was recorded a few times. The chain links TRBV15 to TRBJ1-4; TRBD1 matches at 7 bases. This CDR3 region has 17 residues. Germline loops: CDR1 LNHNV, CDR2 YYDKDF (reference sequence). V shed 0 bases, J shed 8 bases, and the junction held 12 bases outside the gene matches. The CDR3 loop is CATSRETGSASGEKLFF. In DNA form, the CDR3 reads TGTGCCACCAGCAGAGAGACAGGGTCTGCTTCTGGAGAAAAACTGTTTTTT. Filled out from reference TRBV15 and TRBJ1-4, the complete variable domain reads DAMVIQNPRYQVTQFGKPVTLSCSQTLNHNVMYWYQQKSSQAPKLLFHYYDKDFNNEADTPDNFQSRRPNTSFCFLDIRSPGLGDTAMYLCATSRETGSASGEKLFFGSGTQLSVL.

This clone was observed a handful of times. The V gene is TRBV7-8, the J gene TRBJ1-1; 9 bases agree with TRBD1. CDR3 length: 15 residues. Germline CDR1 SGHVS, CDR2 FQNEAQ. Losses at the gene ends were 1 base for V and 5 bases for J; bases not matched to a gene: 5. This CDR3 is CASSLVTGGSTEAFF. The CDR3 bases are TGTGCCAGCAGCTTAGTTACAGGGGGCAGTACTGAAGCTTTCTTT.

This chain connects TRBV11-2 to TRBJ1-5; no firm D call. Germline assignment: CDR1 SGHAT and CDR2 FQNNGV. The CDR3 extends over 13 amino acids. The V end lost 2 bases, the J end lost 9 bases, and 11 bases lay between the germline ends. The CDR3 region is CASSLMTMGPQHF. The CDR3, as DNA: TGTGCCAGCAGCTTAATGACGATGGGGCCCCAGCATTTT.

This clone came up once. This sequence joins TRBV7-9 and TRBJ1-4; D gene uncertain. This CDR3 is 15 amino acids long. CDR1 and CDR2 from the germline V gene are SEHNR and FQNEAQ (reference sequence). With 3 bases removed from V and 2 bases from J, the gap between germline ends came to 10 bases. DNA of the CDR3: TGTGCCAGCAGCTTCGGGGTTGGGACTAATGAAAAACTGTTTTTT. Amino acids: CASSFGVGTNEKLFF.

V usage is TRBV7-2 and J usage is TRBJ1-1; the D is unclear. Trimming pared 5 bases from V and 3 bases from J, leaving 10 bases between. Looked up from germline, CDR1 is SGHTA and CDR2 is FQGNSA. The CDR3 length is 13 residues. The CDR3 region has the DNA TGTGCCAGCAGCCTCAATGCATACACTGAAGCTTTCTTT. It yields the protein CASSLNAYTEAFF.

The chain links TRBV21-1 to TRBJ1-5; the DNA was not compared with TRBD1, the D call given in the table. TRBV21-1 is deemed a pseudogene. This CDR3 has 20 residues. CDR3 nucleotides: TGTGCCAGCAGCAGGCAACAGGGGTTTTTTGCAGTTCAGAGCAATCAGCCCCAGCATTTT. Encoded protein: CASSRQQGFFAVQSNQPQHF.

The chain has TRBV4-3 and TRBJ1-4, with 7 bases aligning to TRBD1. CDR1 is LGHNA and CDR2 is YSLEER in the germline V gene. After removal of 4 bases from V and 7 bases from J, the junction contained 12 bases not matched to a gene. This CDR3 is 16 amino acids long. The CDR3 here is CASSRDSAGLSEKLFF. The CDR3 DNA follows: TGCGCCAGCAGCCGGGACAGTGCAGGGTTAAGTGAAAAACTGTTTTTT.

The rearrangement links TRBV10-1 to TRBJ2-7; TRBD2 is a possible D gene (6 bases). Germline assignment: CDR1 WNHNN and CDR2 SYGVQD (reference sequence). The CDR3 contains 15 residues. Between the trimmed V and J ends, which lost 2 bases and 1 base, there was a span of 12 bases. In nucleotides, the CDR3 is TGCGCCAGCAGTGAGGGTTTAGCGGAATCCTACGAGCAGTACTTC. Translating gives CASSEGLAESYEQYF.

This clone was detected a few times. The chain employs TRBV7-8 and TRBJ2-7, with 12 bases matching TRBD1. Trimming at V came to 2 bases and at J to 6 bases, leaving 11 bases not matched to a gene. The CDR3 loop spans 17 amino acids. Germline V gives CDR1 SGHVS, CDR2 FQNEAQ. Here the CDR3 reads CASSLRIPGQGAFEQYF. CDR3 nucleotides: TGTGCCAGCAGCTTACGTATACCGGGACAGGGGGCGTTCGAGCAGTACTTC.

J is TRBJ2-7 and V is TRBV2; TRBD1 matches 10 bases. This CDR3 contains 15 residues. The germline gives CDR1 SNHLY, CDR2 FYNNEI. V shed 11 bases, J shed 0 bases, and the junction held 10 bases outside the gene matches. CDR3 sequence reads: CAGGPGQGYSYEQYF. The CDR3 DNA reads TGTGCCGGAGGACCGGGACAGGGGTACTCCTACGAGCAGTACTTC.

In its sample, this clone was seen a few times. The chain links TRBV6-5 to TRBJ2-7, with D possibly TRBD2 on 5 matching bases. The V and J ends lost 2 bases and 3 bases respectively, with 14 bases between them. The CDR3 runs to 15 residues. CDR1 is MNHEY, CDR2 SVGAGI, per germline. Here the CDR3 reads CASSYERGQLYEQYF. Written as DNA, the CDR3 is TGTGCCAGCAGTTACGAAAGAGGGCAGCTCTACGAGCAGTACTTC.

V is TRBV19 and J is TRBJ2-1; unclear D gene. The CDR3 runs 15 residues. Deletions cut 5 bases from V and 4 bases from J, with 15 bases between. Per germline, CDR1 LNHDA and CDR2 SQIVND (reference sequence). CDR3 residues: CASSWLLGPYNEQFF. In nucleotides, the CDR3 is TGTGCCAGTAGTTGGCTCCTCGGTCCGTACAATGAGCAGTTCTTC.

The CDR3 DNA is TGTGCCACCAACAGGGTCCTTGACTATGGCTACACCTTC. It codes for CATNRVLDYGYTF. The chain employs TRBV7-9 and TRBJ1-2; D might be TRBD1 (6 bases). V was shortened by 10 bases and J by 3 bases, with 15 bases between the two germline ends. The CDR3 is 13 residues long. Germline CDR1 and CDR2: SEHNR and FQNEAQ (reference sequence).

V gene TRBV11-2 combines with J gene TRBJ1-3; D is unclear. The V and J ends lost 3 bases and 2 bases respectively, with 11 bases between them. Germline loops: CDR1 SGHAT, CDR2 FQNNGV. CDR3 length: 15 amino acids. The CDR3 DNA reads as TGTGCCAGCAGCTTTAATAAGCAGGCTGGAAACACCATATATTTT. As protein: CASSFNKQAGNTIYF.

The chain recombines TRBV7-2 with TRBJ1-6, with TRBD1 matching over 7 bases. Germline trimming cut 6 bases from V and 4 bases from J; bases unmatched to any gene: 3. This CDR3 has 14 amino acids. Germline V gene data show CDR1 as SGHTA and CDR2 as FQGNSA. DNA of the CDR3: TGTGCCAGCAGTAAGGGACAGTATAATTCACCCCTCCACTTT. Translation gives CASSKGQYNSPLHF.